One and the same sample provided the 9 T cell receptor beta chains below, sequenced in a study of graft-versus-host responses after intestinal transplantation. The data were produced by immunoSEQ multiplex PCR, yet TCRdb's version contains in-frame clones alone and is incomplete. The sample shows some 86,000 clones, about 88% of them seen only once. The antigens of these receptors remain unknown. This specimen was unstimulated CD4+ T cells sorted from spleen or lymph node cells, taken before transplant. These receptors all come from a human donor who was the organ donor for an intestinal transplant.

This chain joins TRBV7-2 and TRBJ2-7, with 7 bases lining up with TRBD1. The CDR3 length is 15 residues. V shed 5 bases and J 1 base; nucleotides not matched to a gene: 8. Germline V gene data show CDR1 as SGHTA and CDR2 as FQGNSA. The CDR3, as DNA: TGTGCCAGCAGCCCCGCCAGGGGGTCTTCCTACGAGCAGTACTTC. Translating it yields CASSPARGSSYEQYF.

This clone was detected once. The chain recombines TRBV5-4 with TRBJ2-3, with a tentative D call TRBD2 (7 bases). Per the germline V gene, CDR1 is SGHNT and CDR2 is YYREEE (reference sequence). V shed 0 bases and J shed 0 bases, with 11 bases lying between them. This CDR3 has 16 amino acids. This CDR3 is CASSLGRGRSTDTQYF. DNA for the CDR3: TGTGCCAGCAGCTTGGGGCGGGGGCGGAGCACAGATACGCAGTATTTT. Drawing the rest from reference TRBV5-4 and TRBJ2-3, the complete variable domain is ETGVTQSPTHLIKTRGQQVTLRCSSQSGHNTVSWYQQALGQGPQFIFQYYREEENGRGNFPPRFSGLQFPNYSSELNVNALELDDSALYLCASSLGRGRSTDTQYFGPGTRLTVL.

The gene calls are TRBV11-2 and TRBJ2-5; tentative D call: TRBD1 (5 bases). The J call is doubtful: the DNA matches TRBJ2-7 better. Per the germline V gene, CDR1 is SGHAT and CDR2 is FQNNGV. The CDR3 extends over 14 amino acids. DNA for the CDR3: TGTGCCAGCAGCTTTGTTAGGGGTCCCTACGAGCAGTACTTC. Its translation is CASSFVRGPYEQYF.

The chain couples TRBV7-2 to TRBJ2-7; weak D call: TRBD2 (6 bases). V was pared by 5 bases and J by 2 bases, with 13 bases between. Germline CDR1 and CDR2: SGHTA and FQGNSA. There are 14 residues in the CDR3. CDR3 nucleotide sequence: TGTGCCAGCAGCCGGGGGACTGCCACCTACGAGCAGTACTTC. Translation gives CASSRGTATYEQYF.

The chain employs TRBV5-1 and TRBJ2-6, with 7 bases matching TRBD1. V lost 1 base, J lost 1 base, and 20 bases stayed unmatched. CDR3 length equals 22 residues. Germline-derived CDR1 and CDR2 are SGHRS and YFSETQ. The CDR3: CASSLRRAMTGTALSGANVLTF. The CDR3 nucleotides are TGCGCCAGCAGCTTGCGAAGGGCGATGACCGGGACAGCTTTGTCTGGGGCCAACGTCCTGACTTTC.

CDR3: CANKTGEGQGETQYF. DNA of the CDR3: TGTGCCAACAAGACAGGTGAGGGCCAAGGGGAGACCCAGTACTTC. The rearrangement joins TRBV21-1 to TRBJ2-5; TRBD1, as called in the table, went unchecked against the DNA. TRBV21-1 is noted as a pseudogene. CDR3 length: 15 residues.

The chain is built from TRBV5-6 and TRBJ2-3, with 7 bases matching TRBD2. CDR1 is SGHDT, CDR2 YYEEEE, per germline. V was pared by 0 bases and J by 1 base, with 11 bases of the junction left unmatched. The CDR3 length is 18 residues. The CDR3 sequence: CASSLGLAVGSGTDTQYF. In DNA, the CDR3 is TGTGCCAGCAGCTTGGGGCTAGCGGTCGGGTCGGGCACAGATACGCAGTATTTT.

The gene calls are TRBV6-1 and TRBJ1-2; 11 bases line up with TRBD1. Per germline, CDR1 MNHNS and CDR2 SASEGT. The CDR3 runs to 12 residues. V gave up 6 bases and J gave up 7 bases; unmatched junction bases: 1. The DNA for the CDR3 is TGTGCCAGCAGGGGGACAGGGGGTGGCTACACCTTC. Its protein is CASRGTGGGYTF.

The genes are TRBV7-9 and TRBJ1-3; D is unresolved. V lost 2 bases and J lost 4, with 9 bases in between. CDR1 SEHNR and CDR2 FQNEAQ come from the germline V gene (reference sequence). CDR3 length: 14 amino acids. The CDR3 region has the DNA TGTGCCAGCAGCTTACCACGAGTAGGAAACACCATATATTTT. This sequence encodes CASSLPRVGNTIYF.